The 27 T cell receptor beta chains below all came from one sample that was sequenced in a study of glioma-infiltrating T cells. Using RNA template, CDR3s of TCR alpha and beta were amplified with iRepertoire arm-PCR. A single record per CDR3 protein comes from TCRdb applying MiXCR to the multiplex PCR reads. The sample yields under 150,000 distinct CDR3 sequences, around 25% seen once. Sequenced sample: glioma tissue, nonneoplastic brain tissue, or PBMCs (not recorded which). These receptors all come from a human donor with low-grade glioma or glioblastoma, undergoing nonglioma brain surgery, or in good health (not recorded which).

This clonotype was detected once. Given a much more abundant clone one base away, this may be a read error. The conserved closing phenylalanine or tryptophan is absent in this CDR3, likely reflecting a read error. The chain joins TRBV12-3 or TRBV12-4 to TRBJ2-7, with D uncertain. V was trimmed by 6 bases and J by 0 bases, leaving 9 bases between them. The CDR3 extends over 13 amino acids. The CDR3 region is CASSLHLSYEQYA. The CDR3 nucleotides read TGTGCCAGCAGCCTACACCTCTCCTACGAGCAGTACGCC.

This clonotype was seen a handful of times. The chain employs TRBV20-1 and TRBJ2-3; D is perhaps TRBD1 or TRBD2 (5 bases each). Germline lookup yields CDR1 DFQATT and CDR2 SNEGSKA (reference sequence). V was pared by 4 bases and J by 1 base, with 21 bases between. This CDR3 comprises 17 residues. CDR3 sequence: CSAKEPGRTSGTDTQYF. The CDR3 DNA sequence: TGCAGTGCTAAAGAACCGGGACGTACATCGGGCACAGATACGCAGTATTTT.

This clonotype has only a few counts. The CDR3 loop is CATSSPGGYGYTF. The CDR3 nucleotides are TGTGCCACCAGTAGCCCCGGTGGCTATGGCTACACCTTC. The rearrangement links TRBV24-1 to TRBJ1-2; no reliable D call. The germline gives CDR1 KGHDR, CDR2 SFDVKD. This CDR3 region has 13 residues. V lost 6 bases and J lost 4, with 11 bases in between.

The chain joins TRBV11-1 to TRBJ1-1; D is unresolved. Germline V lookup: CDR1 SGHAT, CDR2 FQDESV (reference sequence). The germline V and J ends were trimmed by 5 bases and 4 bases, with 11 bases remaining between them. This CDR3 has 13 residues. CDR3 region: CASSVVGSTEAFF. The CDR3 DNA reads TGTGCCAGCAGCGTAGTAGGGAGCACTGAAGCTTTCTTT.

This clonotype was recorded many times. V and J are TRBV11-2 and TRBJ1-1; maybe TRBD1 (5 bases). Germline V CDR1 and CDR2: SGHAT, FQNNGV. The germline V and J ends were trimmed by 9 bases and 7 bases, with 9 bases remaining between them. The CDR3 is 10 residues long. The CDR3 loop reads CASTGDEAFF. CDR3 coding DNA: TGTGCCAGTACGGGGGATGAAGCTTTCTTT.

The chain has TRBV7-9 and TRBJ2-4; D remains unclear. The CDR3 is made up of 11 amino acids. V was shortened by 6 bases and J by 10 bases, with 10 bases between the two germline ends. The germline V gene encodes CDR1 SEHNR and CDR2 FQNEAQ (reference sequence). CDR3 protein: CASRRLDIQYF. CDR3 coding DNA: TGTGCCAGCAGACGACTCGATATTCAGTACTTC. Looking up the rest from reference TRBV7-9 and TRBJ2-4 gives the full variable domain: DTGVSQNPRHKITKRGQNVTFRCDPISEHNRLYWYRQTLGQGPEFLTYFQNEAQLEKSRLLSDRFSAERPKGSFSTLEIQRTEQGDSAMYLCASRRLDIQYFGAGTRLSVL.

V and J are TRBV20-1 and TRBJ1-5, with 7 bases aligning to TRBD1. Trimming removed 6 bases from V and 3 bases from J; junction bases left unmatched: 8. CDR1 and CDR2 from the germline V gene are DFQATT and SNEGSKA (reference sequence). The length of the CDR3 is 14 residues. CDR3 in amino acids: CSANRGQLNQPQHF. For the CDR3, the DNA is TGCAGTGCAAACAGGGGACAGCTCAATCAGCCCCAGCATTTT.

This clonotype came up a few times. V usage is TRBV14 and J usage is TRBJ1-2, with D maybe TRBD1 (5 bases). The V end lost 4 bases, the J end lost 4 bases, and 13 bases lay between the germline ends. Germline loops: CDR1 SGHDN, CDR2 FVKESK. The CDR3 extends over 14 amino acids. The CDR3 DNA reads TGTGCCAGCAGCCCCGCGGGGGGTGTCTATGGCTACACCTTC. Its protein is CASSPAGGVYGYTF.

The rearrangement uses TRBV28 and TRBJ1-2; D gene uncertain. The CDR3 is 14 residues long. Trimming took 1 base from V and 7 from J, leaving 13 bases between them. Germline CDR1 reads MDHEN; CDR2 reads SYDVKM. The CDR3 DNA reads TGTGCCAGCAGTTTATCCTCCGGGGTGGGTGGCTACACCTTC. Amino acids: CASSLSSGVGGYTF.

This clonotype was seen only a few times. The DNA for the CDR3 is TGTGCCAGCAGCTTAGTTGGGGGCAGCCAAGAGACCCAGTACTTC. As protein: CASSLVGGSQETQYF. This chain uses TRBV7-2 with TRBJ2-5, with a weak D call TRBD1 (6 bases). Trimming removed 1 base at V and 1 base at J, with 10 bases between. This CDR3 is 15 amino acids long. Germline CDR1 and CDR2: SGHTA and FQGNSA.

This clonotype has a handful of counts. The chain links TRBV7-3 to TRBJ1-5, with D maybe TRBD1 (6 bases). Germline lookup yields CDR1 SGHTA and CDR2 FQGTGA. This CDR3 is 15 amino acids long. The V gene lost 5 bases and the J gene lost 3 bases, with 14 bases spanning the gap. CDR3 DNA: TGTGCCAGCAGCGCCGGGACAAATCCCAATCAGCCCCAGCATTTT. This sequence encodes CASSAGTNPNQPQHF.

The chain employs TRBV7-2 and TRBJ2-1, with 9 bases identical to TRBD2. The CDR3 totals 15 residues. V shed 8 bases, J shed 5 bases, and the junction held 10 bases outside the gene matches. The germline CDR1 and CDR2 sequences are SGHTA and FQGNSA. The CDR3 bases are TGTGCCAGCGTCTCCGCACGACTAGCGGACAATGAGCAGTTCTTC. Residues: CASVSARLADNEQFF.

This clonotype was counted only a few times. The gene calls are TRBV4-1 and TRBJ1-4, with D possibly being TRBD1 (5 bases). The CDR3 is 12 amino acids. V lost 1 base to trimming and J lost 8 bases, with 5 bases between them. Germline loops: CDR1 MGHRA, CDR2 YSYEKL. For the CDR3, the DNA is TGCGCCAGCAGCCAAGCAGGGGAAAAACTGTTTTTT. Its protein is CASSQAGEKLFF.

This clonotype was seen many times. CDR3 amino acids: CASRGGGGPDTQYF. CDR3 in DNA: TGTGCCAGCCGGGGGGGAGGGGGGCCAGATACGCAGTATTTT. The chain uses TRBV27 and TRBJ2-3; 8 nucleotides match TRBD2. This CDR3 region has 14 residues. In germline, CDR1 is MNHEY, CDR2 SMNVEV (reference sequence). With 8 bases clipped from V and 4 bases from J, the junction kept 8 bases outside the gene matches.

This clonotype was observed at least ten times. The V gene is TRBV6-2 or TRBV6-3, the J gene TRBJ2-3; a weak D match, TRBD1 (6 bases). The CDR3 is made up of 14 amino acids. Germline CDR1 is MNHEY and CDR2 is SVGEGT. Trimming removed 10 bases from V and 0 bases from J, with 14 bases in between. In DNA, the CDR3 is TGTGCCATAAGCCGGGACACTAGCACAGATACGCAGTATTTT. It codes for CAISRDTSTDTQYF.

This clonotype was seen many times. The chain joins TRBV6-6 to TRBJ2-3; maybe TRBD2 (5 bases). Per the germline V gene, CDR1 is MNHNY and CDR2 is SVGAGI (reference sequence). The CDR3 length is 16 residues. V was pared by 2 bases and J by 2 bases, with 14 bases between. This CDR3 is CASSYGIARLTDTQYF. Written as DNA, the CDR3 is TGTGCCAGCAGTTACGGAATAGCGAGGCTCACAGATACGCAGTATTTT.

The chain couples TRBV12-3 or TRBV12-4 to TRBJ2-3, with 8 bases that match TRBD1. The CDR3 contains 15 residues. With 0 bases clipped from V and 5 bases from J, the junction kept 4 bases outside the gene matches. The CDR3 spells CASSLAFGTGDTQYF. The CDR3 nucleotides read TGTGCCAGCAGTTTAGCGTTCGGGACAGGAGATACGCAGTATTTT.

The chain is built from TRBV7-8 and TRBJ2-5; TRBD2 matches at 12 bases. The J segment lost 0 bases and the V segment lost 2 bases, leaving 7 bases of the junction unmatched. The CDR3 runs 18 residues. Germline V gives CDR1 SGHVS, CDR2 FQNEAQ. CDR3 nucleotides: TGTGCCAGCAGCTTAAGGGCTAGCGGGGGGGACTACCAAGAGACCCAGTACTTC. Protein product: CASSLRASGGDYQETQYF.

This clonotype was counted many times. This chain links TRBV20-1 with TRBJ1-2; 9 bases are a match to TRBD1. The V and J ends lost 6 bases and 2 bases, in that order; junction bases with no gene match: 7. The CDR3 is made up of 14 amino acids. Germline lookup yields CDR1 DFQATT and CDR2 SNEGSKA (reference sequence). The DNA for the CDR3 is TGCAGTGCGATGCGACAGGGGGTGAACTATGGCTACACCTTC. It specifies CSAMRQGVNYGYTF.

The chain couples TRBV7-9 to TRBJ2-3; the match to TRBD2 covers 11 bases. Germline CDR1 is SEHNR and CDR2 is FQNEAQ (reference sequence). V lost 5 bases, J lost 4 bases, and 11 bases stayed unmatched. The CDR3 consists of 17 residues. CDR3 protein: CASSRKLAGDLPDTQYF. The CDR3 DNA sequence: TGTGCCAGCAGCCGCAAACTAGCGGGGGACCTCCCAGATACGCAGTATTTT. The full variable domain, rest sourced from reference TRBV7-9 and TRBJ2-3, is DTGVSQNPRHKITKRGQNVTFRCDPISEHNRLYWYRQTLGQGPEFLTYFQNEAQLEKSRLLSDRFSAERPKGSFSTLEIQRTEQGDSAMYLCASSRKLAGDLPDTQYFGPGTRLTVL.

This clonotype has a handful of counts. V usage is TRBV24-1 and J usage is TRBJ2-7, with D possibly being TRBD2 (5 bases). Per germline, CDR1 KGHDR and CDR2 SFDVKD. V was clipped by 2 bases and J by 2 bases, with 6 bases between them. The CDR3 extends over 13 amino acids. CDR3 in DNA: TGTGCCACCAGTGATTCCGGGGCCTACGAGCAGTACGTC. It specifies CATSDSGAYEQYV.

This clonotype came up a few times. The rearrangement links TRBV7-2 to TRBJ2-1; 8 bases match TRBD2. Per germline, CDR1 SGHTA and CDR2 FQGNSA. Trimming took 3 bases from V and 9 from J; bases not matched to a gene: 7. The CDR3 runs to 14 residues. In DNA form, the CDR3 reads TGTGCCAGCAGCTTTTCGGGGGGGCCTCCTGAGCAGTTCTTC. It translates to CASSFSGGPPEQFF.

This clonotype came up many times. The DNA of the CDR3 is TGCAGTGCCCCAAACGGACAGAGCTATGAAGAGACCCAGTACTTC. It encodes CSAPNGQSYEETQYF. The J gene is TRBJ2-5, the V gene TRBV20-1; D possibly corresponds to TRBD1 (6 bases). This CDR3 comprises 15 residues. CDR1 is DFQATT, CDR2 SNEGSKA, per germline (reference sequence). The V gene lost 6 bases and the J gene lost 3 bases, with 20 bases spanning the gap.

This clonotype was detected once. A single base separates this from a much larger clone, so it may be a read error. V is TRBV20-1 and J is TRBJ2-3; D not certain. With 4 bases removed from V and 2 bases from J, the gap between germline ends came to 4 bases. The germline CDR1 and CDR2 sequences are DFQATT and SNEGSKA (reference sequence). The CDR3 sequence is 11 residues long. CDR3 protein: CSATLTDTQYF. CDR3 nucleotides: TGCAGTGCTACCCTCACAGATACGCAGTATTTT.

DNA of the CDR3: TGTGCCAGCAGCTTTGGGGGCGCGGGGGAGACCCAGTACTTC. Translation gives CASSFGGAGETQYF. This chain links TRBV7-2 with TRBJ2-5; D tentatively fits TRBD1 or TRBD2 (6 bases each). Germline CDR1 is SGHTA and CDR2 is FQGNSA. The CDR3 length is 14 residues. V lost 3 bases and J lost 5, with 13 bases in between.

This clonotype has more than one count but fewer than ten. The V and J genes are TRBV5-5 and TRBJ1-1; D remains ambiguous. Germline V lookup: CDR1 SGHKS, CDR2 YYEKEE (reference sequence). CDR3 length: 14 amino acids. The V and J ends lost 4 bases and 1 base respectively, with 11 bases between them. The DNA for the CDR3 is TGTGCCAGCAGCCCCCAAGTGGCGAACACTGAAGCTTTCTTT. It is translated as CASSPQVANTEAFF.

This clonotype has at least ten counts. The chain is built from TRBV6-1 and TRBJ1-1, with 9 positions matching TRBD1. CDR1 and CDR2 from the germline V gene are MNHNS and SASEGT. After removal of 6 bases from V and 4 bases from J, the junction contained 3 bases not matched to a gene. This CDR3 is built from 13 residues. The CDR3 here is CASRDRGATEAFF. CDR3 coding DNA: TGTGCCAGCAGGGACAGGGGCGCCACTGAAGCTTTCTTT.